The 9 T cell receptor beta chains listed next were all sequenced from one sample in a study of CD8 T cells in Susac syndrome. With random hexamers, reverse transcription was performed on roughly 0.45 to 1 ug of RNA. MiXCR, run by TCRdb on the immunoSEQ multiplex PCR reads, gives a single entry per CDR3 protein. The sample records under 200,000 distinct CDR3 sequences, around 94% being singletons. Sequencing was done on a sample of CD4+ T cells from PBMCs. Receptor source: a human donor in good health.

This chain links TRBV14 with TRBJ1-1; D is unresolved. The germline CDR1 and CDR2 sequences are SGHDN and FVKESK. CDR3 length: 14 residues. Trimming pared 3 bases from V and 1 base from J, leaving 9 bases between. The CDR3 DNA follows: TGTGCCAGCAGCCAGGCCACAAGGAACACTGAAGCTTTCTTT. This codes for CASSQATRNTEAFF.

The chain is built from TRBV20-1 and TRBJ1-2; no clear D gene. Germline assignment: CDR1 DFQATT and CDR2 SNEGSKA (reference sequence). The CDR3 is made up of 13 amino acids. V dropped 6 bases and J dropped 7 bases, with 18 bases sitting between them. CDR3 loop: CSAPDLPGSGYTF. Here the CDR3 DNA reads TGCAGTGCACCCGACCTTCCGGGTAGTGGCTACACCTTC.

The CDR3 reads CASTSSRMVSNEQFF. For the CDR3, the DNA is TGCGCCTCCACCTCCTCTAGAATGGTGTCCAATGAGCAGTTCTTC. The chain has TRBV5-1 and TRBJ2-1; no firm D call. V lost 10 bases to trimming and J lost 6 bases, with 23 bases between them. This CDR3 is built from 15 residues. Germline V gene sequence: CDR1 SGHRS, CDR2 YFSETQ.

This rearrangement joins TRBV18 to TRBJ1-5; the match to TRBD1 covers 8 bases. In germline, CDR1 is KGHSH, CDR2 LQKENI. The V and J ends lost 3 bases and 6 bases, in that order; junction bases with no gene match: 7. The CDR3 runs to 15 residues. DNA for the CDR3: TGTGCCAGCTCACCCGGACAGGGAACGGGTCAGCCCCAGCATTTT. Amino acids: CASSPGQGTGQPQHF.

V gene TRBV3-1 combines with J gene TRBJ1-6; 7 bases align to TRBD1. V dropped 4 bases and J dropped 9; count of bases not matched to a gene: 9. This CDR3 comprises 15 residues. Germline V CDR1 and CDR2: LGHDT, YNNKEL (reference sequence). CDR3 sequence: CASSPQGGMASPLHF. In nucleotides, the CDR3 is TGTGCCAGCAGCCCTCAGGGGGGAATGGCTTCACCCCTCCACTTT.

The chain recombines TRBV7-2 with TRBJ2-3, with 8 bases that match TRBD2. After removal of 5 bases from V and 1 base from J, the junction contained 11 bases not matched to a gene. This CDR3 region has 17 residues. CDR1 SGHTA and CDR2 FQGNSA come from the germline V gene. The CDR3 here is CASSLGEWRGGTDTQYF. CDR3 nucleotide sequence: TGTGCCAGCAGCCTTGGGGAGTGGCGGGGGGGCACAGATACGCAGTATTTT. Full variable domain (rest looked up from reference TRBV7-2 and TRBJ2-3): GAGVSQSPSNKVTEKGKDVELRCDPISGHTALYWYRQSLGQGLEFLIYFQGNSAPDKSGLPSDRFSAERTGGSVSTLTIQRTQQEDSAVYLCASSLGEWRGGTDTQYFGPGTRLTVL.

V usage is TRBV13 and J usage is TRBJ1-2; the match to TRBD1 covers 11 bases. The germline gives CDR1 PRHDT, CDR2 FYEKMQ (reference sequence). The CDR3 sequence is 15 residues long. V shed 5 bases and J 4 bases; nucleotides not matched to a gene: 6. The CDR3 nucleotides read TGTGCCAGCAGCCGCGCCGGACAGGGGGCCTATGGCTACACCTTC. Protein product: CASSRAGQGAYGYTF.

This rearrangement joins TRBV20-1 to TRBJ1-1; 7 nucleotides agree with TRBD1. Germline lookup yields CDR1 DFQATT and CDR2 SNEGSKA (reference sequence). The CDR3 consists of 12 residues. The ends lost 4 bases at V and 5 bases at J; junction bases unmatched: 4. Here the CDR3 reads CSAMRQGTEAFF. The CDR3 DNA reads TGCAGTGCTATGCGACAGGGAACTGAAGCTTTCTTT.

V is TRBV29-1 and J is TRBJ1-2; 8 bases agree with TRBD1. V was clipped by 4 bases and J by 2 bases; unmatched bases: 3. This CDR3 contains 13 residues. Germline CDR1 reads SQVTM; CDR2 reads ANQGSEA. CDR3 bases: TGCAGCGTTGGTGGACAGGGCAACTATGGCTACACCTTC. It specifies CSVGGQGNYGYTF.